This T cell receptor (beta chain) was sequenced during a study of blood T cell repertoires in COVID-19. Study information: Both acute and convalescent COVID-19 samples were obtained from the United States, Italy and Spain. Sample material is recorded as cDNA or gDNA derived from T cells, B-cell-depleted T cells, or PBMCs.

The CDR3 sequence is 15 residues long. Per germline, CDR1 LNHDA and CDR2 SQIVND (reference sequence). The V and J ends lost 5 bases and 4 bases respectively, with 17 bases between them. Per the authors' pipeline: Scientists estimated how many nucleated cells there were by amplifying reference gene primers. Sequenced by immunoSEQ multiplex PCR; TCRdb stores in-frame clones only, minus some. That table supplies the V and J calls and clone size; D and trimming were determined from the DNA. The sample contains roughly 150,000 clones, 88% of which appear only once. This TCR came from a man aged 50 or older who had recovered from COVID-19. The chain couples TRBV19 to TRBJ2-5; tentative D call: TRBD1 (6 bases). Sequencing was performed on peripheral blood. The CDR3 DNA reads as TGTGCCAGTAGTGCCAACAGGGATCGGGGAGAGACCCAGTACTTC. It specifies CASSANRDRGETQYF.